Each of the 11 T cell receptor beta chains below was sequenced from the same sample in a study of blood T cell repertoires in COVID-19. The assay was immunoSEQ multiplex PCR, and TCRdb's table has in-frame clones only and misses some. The sample shows hundreds of thousands of clones, 70% to 90% of them seen only once. The material sequenced was PBMCs or T cells enriched from blood (not recorded which). The receptors stem from a woman aged 45-59 years in a cohort exposed to, infected with or recovered from COVID-19 (not recorded which).

The chain combines TRBV5-1 with TRBJ2-1, with D tentatively TRBD1 (6 bases). The CDR3 extends over 16 amino acids. Per the germline V gene, CDR1 is SGHRS and CDR2 is YFSETQ. Trimming cost V 0 bases and J 6 bases, with 16 bases left between them. This chain's CDR3 is CASSLEIGLGANEQFF. DNA for the CDR3: TGCGCCAGCAGCTTGGAAATTGGGTTGGGGGCCAATGAGCAGTTCTTC.

The rearrangement joins TRBV21-1 to TRBJ1-1; the table calls TRBD1, which could not be checked here. TRBV21-1 is a known pseudogene. The CDR3 runs 15 residues. The CDR3 nucleotides read TGTGCCAGCAGCTTTCCGGGACAAGAAAACACTGAAGCTTTCTTT. Protein: CASSFPGQENTEAFF.

This clone showed up just once. This chain links TRBV5-4 with TRBJ2-1; 12 nucleotides agree with TRBD2. The J segment lost 8 bases and the V segment lost 3 bases, leaving 15 bases of the junction unmatched. This CDR3 has 18 amino acids. Germline CDR1 and CDR2: SGHNT and YYREEE (reference sequence). CDR3 nucleotide sequence: TGTGCCAGCAGCTCGCGACTAGGGACTAGCGGGTCTGGGGATGAGCAGTTCTTC. It encodes CASSSRLGTSGSGDEQFF.

V and J are TRBV19 and TRBJ1-5; no clear D. V was cut by 7 bases and J by 5 bases, with 21 bases left in between. CDR3 length: 16 residues. Per germline, CDR1 LNHDA and CDR2 SQIVND (reference sequence). CDR3 nucleotides: TGTGCCAGTAACCCGGACCGCCGGATACTAGATCAGCCCCAGCATTTT. This gives the protein CASNPDRRILDQPQHF.

This clone was seen once. The V call is TRBV7-2, the J call TRBJ1-1; D call uncertain. Looked up from germline, CDR1 is SGHTA and CDR2 is FQGNSA. The V gene lost 1 base and the J gene lost 4 bases, with 13 bases spanning the gap. This CDR3 is built from 15 residues. The CDR3 here is CASSLGAGVGTEAFF. CDR3 coding DNA: TGTGCCAGCAGCTTAGGGGCCGGGGTGGGCACTGAAGCTTTCTTT.

This clone came up once. The V and J genes are TRBV30 and TRBJ1-4, with TRBD1 matching over 8 bases. The CDR3 sequence is 14 residues long. Germline CDR1 and CDR2: GTSNPN and SVGIG (reference sequence). The V and J ends lost 3 bases and 6 bases, in that order; junction bases with no gene match: 6. CDR3 in amino acids: CAWSRRTGYEKLFF. The CDR3 bases are TGTGCCTGGAGCCGCCGGACAGGGTATGAAAAACTGTTTTTT.

V usage is TRBV7-8 and J usage is TRBJ1-6, with TRBD1 as a possible D gene (6 bases). The CDR3 totals 15 residues. The V and J ends lost 1 base and 5 bases respectively, with 9 bases between them. Germline V CDR1 and CDR2: SGHVS, FQNEAQ. The DNA for the CDR3 is TGTGCCAGCAGCTTAGTATGGGGGCATAATTCACCCCTCCACTTT. As protein: CASSLVWGHNSPLHF. The full variable domain, in which reference TRBV7-8 and TRBJ1-6 provide the parts outside the CDR3, is GAGVSQSPRYKVAKRGQDVALRCDPISGHVSLFWYQQALGQGPEFLTYFQNEAQLDKSGLPSDRFFAERPEGSVSTLKIQRTQQEDSAVYLCASSLVWGHNSPLHFGNGTRLTVT.

The chain couples TRBV9 to TRBJ2-3, with D maybe TRBD2 (6 bases). The CDR3 consists of 12 residues. Per germline, CDR1 SGDLS and CDR2 YYNGEE. Trimming stripped 3 bases from V and 9 bases from J, with 11 bases between. The CDR3 DNA follows: TGTGCCAGCAGCGGGGACTTTGTCACGCAGTATTTT. Translating it yields CASSGDFVTQYF. The complete variable domain, with remaining parts taken from reference TRBV9 and TRBJ2-3, reads DSGVTQTPKHLITATGQRVTLRCSPRSGDLSVYWYQQSLDQGLQFLIQYYNGEERAKGNILERFSAQQFPDLHSELNLSSLELGDSALYFCASSGDFVTQYFGPGTRLTVL.

The chain is built from TRBV2 and TRBJ1-3; no clear D. The germline V gene encodes CDR1 SNHLY and CDR2 FYNNEI. This CDR3 is built from 15 residues. V was shortened by 5 bases and J by 0 bases, with 11 bases between the two germline ends. The CDR3 coding sequence is TGTGCCAGCAGTCCCGGGTCCAGCTCTGGAAACACCATATATTTT. It codes for CASSPGSSSGNTIYF. Full variable domain (remainder filled in from reference TRBV2 and TRBJ1-3): EPEVTQTPSHQVTQMGQEVILRCVPISNHLYFYWYRQILGQKVEFLVSFYNNEISEKSEIFDDQFSVERPDGSNFTLKIRSTKLEDSAMYFCASSPGSSSGNTIYFGEGSWLTVV.

This rearrangement joins TRBV5-6 to TRBJ2-7; 9 positions match TRBD2. V shed 4 bases and J 2 bases; nucleotides not matched to a gene: 7. Germline V gene lookup returns CDR1 SGHDT and CDR2 YYEEEE. CDR3 size: 15 residues. CDR3 sequence: CASSRGGDPAYEQYF. DNA of the CDR3: TGTGCCAGCAGCCGCGGGGGGGACCCCGCCTACGAGCAGTACTTC. Supplemented by reference TRBV5-6 and TRBJ2-7, the full variable domain reads DAGVTQSPTHLIKTRGQQVTLRCSPKSGHDTVSWYQQALGQGPQFIFQYYEEEERQRGNFPDRFSGHQFPNYSSELNVNALLLGDSALYLCASSRGGDPAYEQYFGPGTRLTVT.

V usage is TRBV11-2 and J usage is TRBJ2-5; 8 nucleotides match TRBD1. This CDR3 contains 14 residues. Germline assignment: CDR1 SGHAT and CDR2 FQNNGV. J was trimmed by 2 bases and V by 5 bases; bases with no gene match: 4. CDR3 region: CASSTRTGQETQYF. CDR3 nucleotide sequence: TGTGCCAGCAGCACACGGACAGGGCAAGAGACCCAGTACTTC.